The 13 T cell receptor beta chains reported below all come from one sample, sequenced in a study of CD8+ T cells in alopecia areata. In each case, RNA was isolated and then reverse transcribed into cDNA as the sequencing template. Profiling relied on immunoSEQ multiplex PCR, and the TCRdb table lists in-frame clones only, not all of them. The sample lists around 80,000 clones, approximately 50% seen once, with roughly 6% in the top ten. Specimen: NKG2D-high CD8+ T cells sorted from blood. The receptors were sampled from a human donor with alopecia areata.

The chain has TRBV6-5 and TRBJ1-1; tentatively, D is TRBD1 (6 bases). The germline V and J ends were trimmed by 5 bases and 0 bases, with 10 bases remaining between them. The CDR3 has 14 amino acids. The germline V gene encodes CDR1 MNHEY and CDR2 SVGAGI. This CDR3 is CASSRTDLNTEAFF. The CDR3, as DNA: TGTGCCAGCAGTCGGACAGACCTGAACACTGAAGCTTTCTTT.

This clone turned up a few times. V usage is TRBV29-1 and J usage is TRBJ1-3; D may be TRBD1 (5 bases). Germline V gene lookup returns CDR1 SQVTM and CDR2 ANQGSEA. The V gene lost 0 bases and the J gene lost 0 bases, with 18 bases spanning the gap. The CDR3 sequence is 18 residues long. CDR3 protein: CSVEDPWRDGSSGNTIYF. The CDR3 DNA reads as TGCAGCGTTGAAGATCCGTGGAGGGACGGAAGCTCTGGAAACACCATATATTTT.

The chain carries TRBV5-1 and TRBJ2-3; 13 nucleotides agree with TRBD2. The germline CDR1 and CDR2 sequences are SGHRS and YFSETQ. CDR3 size: 17 residues. J was trimmed by 3 bases and V by 6 bases; bases with no gene match: 10. DNA of the CDR3: TGCGCCAGCAAAAAATGGACTAGCGGGGGTGGTACAGATACGCAGTATTTT. It encodes CASKKWTSGGGTDTQYF.

J is TRBJ1-2 and V is TRBV29-1; no clear D gene. The CDR3 length is 12 residues. Germline loops: CDR1 SQVTM, CDR2 ANQGSEA. The V end was cut by 2 bases, the J end by 4 bases, with 8 bases between. The CDR3 nucleotides are TGCAGCGTTGAAAGGGATACCTATGGCTACACCTTC. Residues: CSVERDTYGYTF.

The chain uses TRBV7-9 and TRBJ1-2, with D hard to call. Germline values: CDR1 SEHNR, CDR2 FQNEAQ (reference sequence). The V end was cut by 2 bases, the J end by 4 bases, with 14 bases between. There are 15 residues in the CDR3. CDR3 bases: TGTGCCAGCAGCTTAACTCCGGACGGCGGCTATGGCTACACCTTC. It translates to CASSLTPDGGYGYTF.

This rearrangement joins TRBV29-1 to TRBJ1-5; the D gene is possibly TRBD1 (6 bases). CDR3 length: 15 amino acids. With 5 bases removed from V and 0 bases from J, the gap between germline ends came to 14 bases. Germline CDR1 and CDR2: SQVTM and ANQGSEA. CDR3 DNA: TGCAGCGTTTCTTTCAGGGGAGATAGCAATCAGCCCCAGCATTTT. Translating it yields CSVSFRGDSNQPQHF. The full variable domain, completed using reference TRBV29-1 and TRBJ1-5, is SAVISQKPSRDICQRGTSLTIQCQVDSQVTMMFWYRQQPGQSLTLIATANQGSEATYESGFVIDKFPISRPNLTFSTLTVSNMSPEDSSIYLCSVSFRGDSNQPQHFGDGTRLSIL.

The chain couples TRBV30 to TRBJ2-1; 8 nucleotides line up with TRBD1. This CDR3 has 12 amino acids. Germline V gene data show CDR1 as GTSNPN and CDR2 as SVGIG (reference sequence). Germline trimming cut 5 bases from V and 9 bases from J; bases unmatched to any gene: 6. CDR3 in DNA: TGTGCCTGGGATTCAGGGGGCCTTGAGCAGTTCTTC. Its protein is CAWDSGGLEQFF.

This clone came up once. The chain recombines TRBV11-2 with TRBJ2-7; 7 bases match TRBD1. The germline V gene encodes CDR1 SGHAT and CDR2 FQNNGV. The CDR3 has 16 amino acids. V lost 5 bases and J lost 0; bases outside the gene matches: 10. The CDR3: CASSPIGTVSSYEQYF. CDR3 coding DNA: TGTGCCAGCAGCCCAATAGGGACAGTGAGCTCCTACGAGCAGTACTTC.

The chain couples TRBV27 to TRBJ2-3, with D uncertain. Trimming removed 7 bases from V and 5 bases from J, with 7 bases in between. The CDR3 contains 11 residues. Germline CDR1 MNHEY, CDR2 SMNVEV (reference sequence). CDR3 protein: CASTLGDTQYF. The CDR3 nucleotides read TGTGCCAGCACCCTGGGAGATACGCAGTATTTT.

This clone was counted a few times. The chain is built from TRBV27 and TRBJ2-3; D perhaps matches TRBD2 (7 bases). The CDR3 sequence is 18 residues long. With 4 bases removed from V and 2 bases from J, the gap between germline ends came to 22 bases. Per germline, CDR1 MNHEY and CDR2 SMNVEV (reference sequence). In DNA, the CDR3 is TGTGCCAGCAGTTCCCCTTCAAGGGGGGGCCGGGACACAGATACGCAGTATTTT. Protein product: CASSSPSRGGRDTDTQYF.

This chain uses TRBV7-9 with TRBJ2-4; TRBD2 might be the D (6 bases). The germline V gene has CDR1 SEHNR and CDR2 FQNEAQ (reference sequence). V was shortened by 6 bases and J by 9 bases, with 21 bases between the two germline ends. This CDR3 has 15 amino acids. CDR3 protein: CASRERAGKGFIQYF. In DNA form, the CDR3 reads TGTGCCAGCAGAGAACGGGCGGGAAAGGGATTCATTCAGTACTTC.

This clone was seen more than once but under ten times. V and J are TRBV28 and TRBJ1-1; D remains unclear. Germline V gene lookup returns CDR1 MDHEN and CDR2 SYDVKM. The germline V and J ends were trimmed by 5 bases and 0 bases, with 13 bases remaining between them. The CDR3 length is 15 residues. The CDR3 DNA reads TGTGCCAGCAGTGGCACGTCCCTCATGAACACTGAAGCTTTCTTT. This encodes CASSGTSLMNTEAFF.

This clone came up a few times. The chain is built from TRBV5-1 and TRBJ2-1, with D possibly matching TRBD2 (6 bases). The CDR3 covers 14 residues. The V gene lost 0 bases and the J gene lost 9 bases, with 13 bases spanning the gap. Per germline, CDR1 SGHRS and CDR2 YFSETQ. For the CDR3, the DNA is TGCGCCAGCAGCTTGGGACTAGATATAGGTGAGCAGTTCTTC. Its translation is CASSLGLDIGEQFF.